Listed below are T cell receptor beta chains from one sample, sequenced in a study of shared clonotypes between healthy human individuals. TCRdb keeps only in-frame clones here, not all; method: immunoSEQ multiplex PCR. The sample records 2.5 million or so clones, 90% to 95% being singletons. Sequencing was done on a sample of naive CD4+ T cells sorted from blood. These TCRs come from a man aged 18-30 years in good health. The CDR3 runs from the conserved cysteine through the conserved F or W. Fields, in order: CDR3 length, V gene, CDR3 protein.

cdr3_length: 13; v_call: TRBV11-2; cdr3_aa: CASSPQGVYEQYF
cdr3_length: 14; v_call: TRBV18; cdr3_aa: CASSPMRQGEGYTF
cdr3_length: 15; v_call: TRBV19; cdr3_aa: CASSMTRSSYNEQFF
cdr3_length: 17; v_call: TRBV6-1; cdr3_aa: CASSEASLGRVGNTIYF
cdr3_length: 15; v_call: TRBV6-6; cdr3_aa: CASRNGGDNSYEQYF
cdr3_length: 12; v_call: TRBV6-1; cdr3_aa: CASKGQFYEQYF
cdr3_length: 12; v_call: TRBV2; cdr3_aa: CASSQSSYEQYF
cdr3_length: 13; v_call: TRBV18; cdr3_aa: CASSSGSGNTIYF
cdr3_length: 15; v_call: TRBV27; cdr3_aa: CASSSDRVSVYGYTF
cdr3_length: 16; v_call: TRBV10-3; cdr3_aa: CAISDEGALSNEKLFF
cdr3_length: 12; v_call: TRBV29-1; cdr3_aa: CSVAWQVGEQYF
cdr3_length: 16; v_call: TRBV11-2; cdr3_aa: CASNLLKGGWWTEAFF
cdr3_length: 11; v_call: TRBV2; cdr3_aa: CASSRDREAFF
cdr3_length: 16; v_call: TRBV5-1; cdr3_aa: CASSLDAGGKEETQYF
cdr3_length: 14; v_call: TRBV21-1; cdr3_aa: CASNSGTATYEQYF
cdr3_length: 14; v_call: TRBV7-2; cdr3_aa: CASKGDAAQETQYF
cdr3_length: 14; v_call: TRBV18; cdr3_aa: CASSPLGSNQPQHF
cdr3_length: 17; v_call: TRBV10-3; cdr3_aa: CAISESPGLRNYNEQFF
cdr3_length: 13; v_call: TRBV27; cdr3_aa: CASSLTSYDTQYF
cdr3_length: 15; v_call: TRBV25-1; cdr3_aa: CASSGSWGSRNEQFF
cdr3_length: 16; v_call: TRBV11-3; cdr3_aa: CASSLGGLAGAHEQYF
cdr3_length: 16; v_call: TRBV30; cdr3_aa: CAWSSGQRVYSYEQYF
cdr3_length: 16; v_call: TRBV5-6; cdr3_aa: CASSFVTGWGDNEQFF
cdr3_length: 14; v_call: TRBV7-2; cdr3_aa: CASSPVVINQPQHF
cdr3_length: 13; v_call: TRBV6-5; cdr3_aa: CASSRQSNQPQHF
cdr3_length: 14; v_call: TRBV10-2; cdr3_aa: CASSRTGGDYGYTF
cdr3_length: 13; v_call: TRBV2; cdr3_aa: CASSGQDYTEAFF
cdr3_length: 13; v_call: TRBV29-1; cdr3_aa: CSVRTASTDTQYF
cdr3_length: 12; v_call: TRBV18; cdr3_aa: CASSGTGAEQYF